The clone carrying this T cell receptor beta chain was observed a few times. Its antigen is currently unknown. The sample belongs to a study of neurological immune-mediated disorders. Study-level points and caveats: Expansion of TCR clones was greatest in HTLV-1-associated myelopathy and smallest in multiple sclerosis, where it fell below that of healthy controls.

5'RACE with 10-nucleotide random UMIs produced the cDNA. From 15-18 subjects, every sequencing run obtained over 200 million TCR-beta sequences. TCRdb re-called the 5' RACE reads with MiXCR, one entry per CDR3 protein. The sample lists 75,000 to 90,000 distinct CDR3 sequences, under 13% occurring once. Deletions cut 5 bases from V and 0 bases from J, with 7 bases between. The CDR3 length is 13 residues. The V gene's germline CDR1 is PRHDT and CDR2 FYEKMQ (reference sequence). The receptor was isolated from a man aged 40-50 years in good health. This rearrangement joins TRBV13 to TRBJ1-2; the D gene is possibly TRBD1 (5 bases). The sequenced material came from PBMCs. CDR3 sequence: CASSETANYGYTF. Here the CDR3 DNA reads TGTGCCAGCAGCGAGACAGCTAACTATGGCTACACCTTC.